One and the same sample provided the 3 T cell receptor beta chains below, sequenced in a study of identical twins. MiXCR was run by TCRdb on the 5' RACE reads, yielding one entry per CDR3 protein. The table includes just under 650,000 distinct CDR3 sequences, 7.1% detected once. This sample was shared with a second study, whose subject was yellow fever vaccine responses in identical twins.

The sample was PBMCs. The receptors were gathered from a woman younger than 35 in good health.

This clonotype showed up just a few times. This chain uses TRBV18 with TRBJ1-5, with a possible D match to TRBD1 (6 bases). V was pared by 4 bases and J by 0 bases, with 13 bases between. The CDR3 runs 16 residues. Germline CDR1 is KGHSH and CDR2 is LQKENI. CDR3 coding DNA: TGTGCCAGCTCACGATACAGGGATGATAGCAATCAGCCCCAGCATTTT. Translating it yields CASSRYRDDSNQPQHF.

At least ten counts were recorded for this clonotype. This rearrangement joins TRBV4-1 to TRBJ2-1; 11 nucleotides match TRBD2. CDR3 length equals 16 residues. Per the germline V gene, CDR1 is MGHRA and CDR2 is YSYEKL. V was clipped by 0 bases and J by 13 bases; unmatched bases: 11. For the CDR3, the DNA is TGCGCCAGCAGCCAAGAGCTAGCGGGGGGCCTGTTTGTACAGTTCTTC. It codes for CASSQELAGGLFVQFF.

The chain uses TRBV4-1 and TRBJ1-4; a possible D gene is TRBD1 (6 bases). Germline loops: CDR1 MGHRA, CDR2 YSYEKL. This CDR3 comprises 13 residues. The ends were cut back, 5 bases at V and 8 bases at J, with 12 bases in the middle. Here the CDR3 reads CASSGRGLEKLFF. CDR3 nucleotides: TGCGCCAGCAGCGGCAGGGGTTTGGAAAAACTGTTTTTT.